The sequence of this T cell receptor beta chain was determined in a study of shared clonotypes between healthy human individuals. The study, taken as a whole, reports: The four-donor shared clonotypes exceeded non-shared clonotypes in generation probability, with non-shared ones scoring lower.

Using immunoSEQ multiplex PCR, the repertoire was profiled, and TCRdb retains in-frame clones only, with some absent. The sample has around 640,000 clones; about 96% are singletons. Cells designated naive CD8 were CD45RO-negative and were positively selected for CCR7, with terminally differentiated effector memory CD45RA+ cells excluded. This CDR3 contains 13 residues. Germline CDR1 reads MNHNS; CDR2 reads SASEGT. Trimming left V 8 bases short and J 1 base short, with 11 bases between. For this clone: Its antigen is unidentified.

The sample was naive CD8+ T cells sorted from blood. This sequence originates from a woman in her twenties or thirties in good health. The chain employs TRBV6-1 and TRBJ1-2; tentative D call: TRBD1 (5 bases). In DNA, the CDR3 is TGTGCCAGCGCAGGGACGGTTAACTATGGCTACACCTTC. Encoded protein: CASAGTVNYGYTF.